This TCR beta chain comes out of a study of cytomegalovirus exposure and HLA in healthy donors. Study context: From roughly 180 million T cells, an earlier analysis saw around 120 million unique TCR beta sequences.

The study ran its PCR with 60 Vbeta and 13 Jbeta primers. Only in-frame clones appear in the TCRdb table, and some are missing; sequencing was by immunoSEQ multiplex PCR. Seen here are some 200,000 clones, over 70% observed once, and the top ten hold about 3.8%. This clone showed up just a few times. The receptor was isolated from a man aged 45-65 years in good health and CMV-seronegative. Sequencing used PBMCs.

The CDR3: CASSQTGLWGTQYF. The CDR3 DNA reads TGTGCCAGCAGCCAGACAGGGCTATGGGGGACCCAGTACTTC. The chain is built from TRBV5-6 and TRBJ2-5; 7 bases match TRBD1. CDR1 SGHDT and CDR2 YYEEEE come from the germline V gene. V lost 4 bases to trimming and J lost 7 bases; unmatched junction nucleotides: 10. The CDR3 is 14 amino acids.